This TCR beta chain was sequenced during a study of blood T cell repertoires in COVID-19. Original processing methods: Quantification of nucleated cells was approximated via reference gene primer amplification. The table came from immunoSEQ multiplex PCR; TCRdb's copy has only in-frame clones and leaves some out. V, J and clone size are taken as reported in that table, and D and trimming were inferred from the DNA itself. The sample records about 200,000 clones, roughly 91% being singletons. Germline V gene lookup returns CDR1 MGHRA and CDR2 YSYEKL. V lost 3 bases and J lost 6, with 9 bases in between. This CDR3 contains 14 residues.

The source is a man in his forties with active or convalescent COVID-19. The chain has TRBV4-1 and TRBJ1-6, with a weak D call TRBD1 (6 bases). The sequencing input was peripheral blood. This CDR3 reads CASSQTGANSPLHF. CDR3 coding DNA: TGCGCCAGCAGCCAGACAGGTGCTAATTCACCCCTCCACTTT.